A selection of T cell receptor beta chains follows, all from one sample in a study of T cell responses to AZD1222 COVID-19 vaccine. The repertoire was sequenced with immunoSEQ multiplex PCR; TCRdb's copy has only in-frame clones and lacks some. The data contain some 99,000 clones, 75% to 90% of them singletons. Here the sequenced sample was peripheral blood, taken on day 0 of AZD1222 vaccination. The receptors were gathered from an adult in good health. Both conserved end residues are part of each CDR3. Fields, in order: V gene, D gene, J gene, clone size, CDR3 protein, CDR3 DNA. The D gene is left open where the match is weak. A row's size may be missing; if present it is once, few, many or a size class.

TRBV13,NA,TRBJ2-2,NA,CASSLLAGELFF,TGTGCCAGCAGCTTACTGGCCGGGGAGCTGTTTTTT
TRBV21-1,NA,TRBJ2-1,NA,CASSIKGQGYEQFF,TGTGCCAGCAGCATTAAGGGACAGGGGTATGAGCAGTTCTTC
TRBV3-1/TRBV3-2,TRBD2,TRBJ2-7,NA,CASSQALAALLSAYEQYF,TGTGCCAGCAGCCAAGCCCTAGCGGCCCTATTATCAGCCTACGAGCAGTACTTC
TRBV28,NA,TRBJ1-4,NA,CASRGRGWEKLFF,TGTGCCAGCAGGGGGAGGGGTTGGGAAAAACTGTTTTTT
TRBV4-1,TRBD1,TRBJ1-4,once,CASSPRDSTTNEKLFF,TGCGCCAGCAGCCCAAGGGACAGCACAACTAATGAAAAACTGTTTTTT
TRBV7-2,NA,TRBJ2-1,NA,CASSLAAAAYNEQFF,TGTGCCAGCAGCTTAGCGGCAGCAGCCTACAATGAGCAGTTCTTC
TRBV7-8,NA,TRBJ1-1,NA,CASSSDEAQGRSEAFF,TGTGCCAGCAGCTCGGACGAAGCTCAGGGTAGGTCTGAAGCTTTCTTT
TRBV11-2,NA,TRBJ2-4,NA,CASSLIQGQGIQYF,TGTGCCAGCAGCTTAATCCAGGGCCAAGGGATTCAGTACTTC
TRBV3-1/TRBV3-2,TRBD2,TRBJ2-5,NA,CASSQAPGLAGGPKTQYF,TGTGCCAGCAGCCAAGCGCCGGGATTAGCGGGGGGCCCCAAGACCCAGTACTTC
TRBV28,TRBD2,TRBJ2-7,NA,CASSLFAREGAYEQYF,TGTGCCAGCAGTTTATTTGCCAGGGAGGGAGCTTACGAGCAGTACTTC
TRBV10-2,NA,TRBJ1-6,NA,CASSEEVSPLHF,TGCGCCAGCAGTGAGGAAGTCTCACCCCTCCACTTT
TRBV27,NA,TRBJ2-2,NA,CASSWGSDSGELFF,TGTGCCAGCAGCTGGGGGTCGGATTCCGGGGAGCTGTTTTTT
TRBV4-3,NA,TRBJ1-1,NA,CASSQALPDGDPNTEAFF,TGCGCCAGCAGCCAAGCCCTCCCAGATGGGGATCCGAACACTGAAGCTTTCTTT
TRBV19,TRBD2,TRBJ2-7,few,CASSSTSGYEQYF,TGTGCCAGTAGCTCGACTAGCGGCTACGAGCAGTACTTC
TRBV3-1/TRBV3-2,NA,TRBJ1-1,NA,CASSQRGMNTEAFF,TGTGCCAGCAGCCAACGGGGGATGAACACTGAAGCTTTCTTT
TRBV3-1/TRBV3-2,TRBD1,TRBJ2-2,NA,CASSRRRQGANTGELFF,TGTGCCAGCAGCCGCCGGAGACAGGGGGCGAACACCGGGGAGCTGTTTTTT
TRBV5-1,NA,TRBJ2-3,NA,CASSLGQFTDTQYF,TGCGCCAGCAGCTTGGGTCAGTTCACAGATACGCAGTATTTT
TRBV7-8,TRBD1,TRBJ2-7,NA,CASRNSPGQGSGKQYF,TGTGCCAGCAGGAATTCTCCGGGACAGGGGAGTGGTAAGCAGTACTTC
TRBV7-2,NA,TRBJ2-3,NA,CASSFGGHTDTQYF,TGTGCCAGCAGCTTCGGGGGTCACACAGATACGCAGTATTTT
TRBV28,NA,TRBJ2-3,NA,CASSLTGPDTQYF,TGTGCCAGCAGTTTGACAGGCCCAGATACGCAGTATTTT
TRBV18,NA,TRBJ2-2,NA,CASSQAISSKKDTGELFF,TGTGCCAGCTCTCAAGCGATTTCGTCTAAGAAGGACACCGGGGAGCTGTTTTTT
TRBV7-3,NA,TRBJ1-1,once,CASSLQRNTEAFF,TGTGCCAGCAGCTTACAGAGGAACACTGAAGCTTTCTTT
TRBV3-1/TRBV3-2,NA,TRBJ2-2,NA,CASTLLGAGELFF,TGTGCCAGCACGTTATTGGGGGCCGGGGAGCTGTTTTTT
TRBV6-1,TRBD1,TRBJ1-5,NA,CASSAPTGIYSNQPQHF,TGTGCCAGCAGTGCCCCGACAGGGATTTATAGCAATCAGCCCCAGCATTTT
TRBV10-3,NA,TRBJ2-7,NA,CAISENWAGHEQYF,TGTGCCATCAGTGAGAATTGGGCAGGTCACGAGCAGTACTTC
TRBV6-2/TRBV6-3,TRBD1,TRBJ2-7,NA,CASSYGTGSDPLIGQYF,TGTGCCAGCAGTTACGGGACAGGCAGCGATCCCCTAATTGGGCAGTACTTC
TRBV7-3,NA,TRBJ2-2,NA,CASSLGAPTNTGELFF,TGTGCCAGCAGCCTTGGGGCCCCCACGAACACCGGGGAGCTGTTTTTT
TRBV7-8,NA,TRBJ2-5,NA,CASSLLGADGTQYF,TGTGCCAGCAGCTTATTAGGCGCCGACGGGACCCAGTACTTC
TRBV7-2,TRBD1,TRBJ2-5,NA,CASSLMAGGAETQYF,TGTGCCAGCAGCTTAATGGCAGGGGGCGCGGAGACCCAGTACTTC
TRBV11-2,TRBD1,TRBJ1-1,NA,CASSFDRGGTEAFF,TGTGCCAGCAGCTTCGACAGGGGTGGAACTGAAGCTTTCTTT
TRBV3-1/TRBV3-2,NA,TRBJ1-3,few,CASSQVKGKTWDTIYF,TGTGCCAGCAGCCAGGTGAAGGGTAAAACCTGGGACACCATATATTTT
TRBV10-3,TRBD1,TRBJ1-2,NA,CATTGQGDGYTF,TGTGCCACCACGGGACAGGGGGATGGCTACACCTTC
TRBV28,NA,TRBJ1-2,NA,CASSLQAAYGYTF,TGTGCCAGCAGCCTACAGGCGGCCTATGGCTACACCTTC
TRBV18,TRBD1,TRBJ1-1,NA,CASSPGTGSTEAFF,TGTGCCAGCTCACCAGGGACAGGAAGCACTGAAGCTTTCTTT
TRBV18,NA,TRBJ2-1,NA,CASSKEADYNEQFF,TGTGCCAGCTCAAAGGAAGCTGACTACAATGAGCAGTTCTTC
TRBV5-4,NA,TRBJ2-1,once,CASSPSGGNEQFF,TGTGCCAGCAGCCCAAGTGGGGGGAATGAGCAGTTCTTC
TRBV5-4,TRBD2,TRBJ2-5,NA,CASSLVAGEETQYF,TGTGCCAGCAGCTTGGTTGCGGGGGAAGAGACCCAGTACTTC
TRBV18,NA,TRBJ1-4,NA,CASSPPNIEGEKLFF,TGTGCCAGCTCACCACCTAATATCGAGGGTGAAAAACTGTTTTTT
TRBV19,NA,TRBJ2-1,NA,CASSIADRNYNEQFF,TGTGCCAGTAGTATAGCGGACAGAAACTACAATGAGCAGTTCTTC
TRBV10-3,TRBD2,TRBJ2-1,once,CAIRGGASGHEQFF,TGTGCCATCAGAGGAGGGGCTAGCGGACATGAGCAGTTCTTC
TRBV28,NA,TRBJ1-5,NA,CASSPWEEFGPQHF,TGTGCCAGCAGCCCATGGGAGGAATTTGGGCCCCAGCATTTT
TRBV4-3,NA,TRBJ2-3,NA,CASSVGLVDTQYF,TGCGCCAGCAGCGTAGGATTGGTTGATACGCAGTATTTT
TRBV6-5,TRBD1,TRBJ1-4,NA,CASSLDRGTNEKLFF,TGTGCCAGCAGTTTGGACAGGGGAACTAATGAAAAACTGTTTTTT
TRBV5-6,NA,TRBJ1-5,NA,CASSLAKTGDQPQHF,TGTGCCAGCAGCTTGGCCAAGACCGGGGATCAGCCCCAGCATTTT
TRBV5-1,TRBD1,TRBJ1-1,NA,CASSPGQGATEAFF,TGCGCCAGCAGCCCCGGACAGGGGGCTACTGAAGCTTTCTTT
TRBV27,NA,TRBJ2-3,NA,CASTPGASGTDTQYF,TGTGCCAGCACCCCGGGGGCTAGCGGCACAGATACGCAGTATTTT
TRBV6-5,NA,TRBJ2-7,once,CASRQPPVHEQYF,TGTGCCAGCCGACAGCCTCCCGTCCACGAGCAGTACTTC
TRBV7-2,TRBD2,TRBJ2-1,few,CASSLGGGRLVNEQFF,TGTGCCAGCAGCTTAGGTGGCGGGAGGCTTGTAAATGAGCAGTTCTTC
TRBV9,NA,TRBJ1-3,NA,CASSAASGDPGNTIYF,TGTGCCAGCAGCGCAGCCTCAGGGGATCCTGGAAACACCATATATTTT
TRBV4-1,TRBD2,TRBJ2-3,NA,CASSQGTSGGADTQYF,TGCGCCAGCAGCCAAGGTACTAGCGGGGGGGCCGATACGCAGTATTTT
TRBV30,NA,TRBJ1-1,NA,CARVGRGDTEAFF,TGTGCCAGGGTGGGGAGGGGGGACACTGAAGCTTTCTTT
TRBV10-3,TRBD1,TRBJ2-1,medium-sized,CAISEGGGSEQFF,TGTGCCATCAGTGAAGGGGGCGGCAGTGAGCAGTTCTTC
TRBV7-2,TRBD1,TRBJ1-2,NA,CASSTSLGTGAGGYTF,TGTGCCAGCAGCACCTCACTTGGGACAGGGGCTGGGGGCTACACCTTC
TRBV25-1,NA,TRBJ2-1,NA,CASSESGFEQFF,TGTGCCAGCAGTGAATCCGGATTTGAGCAGTTCTTC
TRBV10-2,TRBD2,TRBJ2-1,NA,CASSASGSRNEQFF,TGCGCCAGCAGTGCTAGCGGGAGTCGGAATGAGCAGTTCTTC
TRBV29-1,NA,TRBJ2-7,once,CSVENRDSLAGGFYEQYF,TGCAGCGTTGAAAATAGGGACAGCCTCGCGGGGGGTTTCTACGAGCAGTACTTC
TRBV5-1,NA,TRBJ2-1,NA,CASSSLGNEQFF,TGCGCCAGCAGCTCCCTAGGTAATGAGCAGTTCTTC